These 32 T cell receptor beta chains were sequenced from one sample in a study of T cell clones after liver transplantation (dated by TCRdb to the late 2010s). The sample's time point label is to be understood as: pre-transplant. The library came from the immunoSEQ multiplex PCR assay. In its TCRdb copy, this immuneACCESS table keeps in-frame sequences only and misses some clones. Where compared with another copy, unresolved V genes explain less than half of these, and the others have no known cause. The sample table records tens of thousands of clones; 65% to 85% of these occur just once. The top ten clonotypes cover over 7% of the sample. Sequences were derived from CD4+ T cells from blood, sampled before liver transplant. Receptors were obtained from a human donor who received a liver transplant.

The chain has TRBV19 and TRBJ1-5, with 9 bases identical to TRBD1. CDR1 and CDR2 from the germline V gene are LNHDA and SQIVND (reference sequence). This CDR3 contains 14 residues. J lost 2 bases, V lost 7 bases, and 3 bases had no gene match. The CDR3: CASKGQGGNQPQHF. In DNA form, the CDR3 reads TGTGCCAGTAAGGGACAGGGTGGCAATCAGCCCCAGCATTTT.

This chain connects TRBV14 to TRBJ2-7; possibly TRBD2 for D (6 bases). The CDR3 runs 15 residues. The germline V gene encodes CDR1 SGHDN and CDR2 FVKESK. The V gene lost 0 bases and the J gene lost 3 bases, with 12 bases spanning the gap. The CDR3 DNA is TGTGCCAGCAGCCAAGAGGGAGGTTGGGGCTACGAGCAGTACTTC. Translated, it gives CASSQEGGWGYEQYF.

This clone was counted a single time. The chain is built from TRBV9 and TRBJ2-3; 11 bases are shared with TRBD2. This CDR3 contains 15 residues. Germline-derived CDR1 and CDR2 are SGDLS and YYNGEE. Trimming cost V 0 bases and J 8 bases; bases outside gene matches: 5. CDR3 sequence (DNA): TGTGCCAGCAGCGTAGATCTAGCGGGGGGAATTACGCAGTATTTT. Protein product: CASSVDLAGGITQYF.

The chain joins TRBV5-6 to TRBJ1-1; TRBD1 matches 7 bases. The V gene end was trimmed by 1 base and the J gene end by 5 bases; junction bases not matched to a gene: 14. The CDR3 spans 17 residues. The V gene's germline CDR1 is SGHDT and CDR2 YYEEEE. The CDR3 nucleotides read TGTGCCAGCAGCTTGTACGACAGGGTAGAGACGGGGACTGAAGCTTTCTTT. Translation: CASSLYDRVETGTEAFF.

The chain is built from TRBV28 and TRBJ2-3; 9 bases map to TRBD2. This CDR3 has 14 amino acids. V shed 8 bases and J 6 bases; nucleotides not matched to a gene: 9. From germline, CDR1 is MDHEN and CDR2 SYDVKM. The CDR3 protein is CASRPAGGTDTQYF. The CDR3 DNA reads as TGTGCCAGCCGCCCAGCGGGAGGAACCGATACGCAGTATTTT.

The chain joins TRBV18 to TRBJ2-7, with 9 bases aligning to TRBD1. Germline-derived CDR1 and CDR2 are KGHSH and LQKENI. The J segment lost 4 bases and the V segment lost 6 bases, leaving 7 bases of the junction unmatched. The CDR3 totals 14 residues. The CDR3 protein is CASSGQGMWYEQYF. The DNA of the CDR3 is TGTGCCAGCTCGGGACAGGGAATGTGGTACGAGCAGTACTTC.

The rearrangement links TRBV5-1 to TRBJ2-1, with 7 nucleotides matching TRBD1. The CDR3 is 17 residues long. V lost 0 bases, J lost 4 bases, and 10 bases stayed unmatched. Germline CDR1 SGHRS, CDR2 YFSETQ. This chain's CDR3 is CASSLGYAGTAYNEQFF. The DNA for the CDR3 is TGCGCCAGCAGCTTGGGTTACGCAGGGACAGCTTACAATGAGCAGTTCTTC. The full variable domain, in which reference TRBV5-1 and TRBJ2-1 provide the parts outside the CDR3, is KAGVTQTPRYLIKTRGQQVTLSCSPISGHRSVSWYQQTPGQGLQFLFEYFSETQRNKGNFPGRFSGRQFSNSRSEMNVSTLELGDSALYLCASSLGYAGTAYNEQFFGPGTRLTVL.

This clone was counted a few times. The chain couples TRBV7-9 to TRBJ2-3; D is ambiguous. Per germline, CDR1 SEHNR and CDR2 FQNEAQ (reference sequence). The CDR3 runs 15 residues. The V end lost 0 bases, the J end lost 2 bases, and 9 bases lay between the germline ends. Here the CDR3 DNA reads TGTGCCAGCAGCTTAGCCTTCTCGTACACAGATACGCAGTATTTT. Amino acids: CASSLAFSYTDTQYF.

V usage is TRBV18 and J usage is TRBJ2-3, with 7 bases lining up with TRBD2. J was trimmed by 2 bases and V by 5 bases; bases with no gene match: 7. The germline gives CDR1 KGHSH, CDR2 LQKENI. The CDR3 extends over 15 amino acids. The CDR3 loop reads CASSILAGVTDTQYF. CDR3 DNA sequence: TGTGCCAGCTCAATTTTGGCGGGAGTCACAGATACGCAGTATTTT.

This chain links TRBV2 with TRBJ2-5; TRBD1 is a possible D gene (5 bases). Germline values: CDR1 SNHLY, CDR2 FYNNEI. Trimming took off 0 bases at V and 4 bases at J, with 12 bases between the two ends. The CDR3 length is 15 residues. Written as DNA, the CDR3 is TGTGCCAGCAGTGAAGCGCTTAGGCAGGGAGAGACCCAGTACTTC. Amino acid sequence: CASSEALRQGETQYF. Looking up the rest from reference TRBV2 and TRBJ2-5 gives the full variable domain: EPEVTQTPSHQVTQMGQEVILRCVPISNHLYFYWYRQILGQKVEFLVSFYNNEISEKSEIFDDQFSVERPDGSNFTLKIRSTKLEDSAMYFCASSEALRQGETQYFGPGTRLLVL.

The V call is TRBV19, the J call TRBJ2-2, with TRBD1 matching over 10 bases. With 8 bases clipped from V and 3 bases from J, the junction kept 9 bases outside the gene matches. CDR1 is LNHDA, CDR2 SQIVND, per germline (reference sequence). The CDR3 sequence is 16 residues long. The DNA of the CDR3 is TGTGCCAGTCTTGACAGGGGGCGTTCGGACACCGGGGAGCTGTTTTTT. Protein: CASLDRGRSDTGELFF.

The chain recombines TRBV29-1 with TRBJ2-2, with 7 bases matching TRBD2. The CDR3 consists of 14 residues. The V and J ends lost 5 bases and 4 bases, in that order; junction bases with no gene match: 7. The germline V gene encodes CDR1 SQVTM and CDR2 ANQGSEA. The CDR3 region is CSVWAGVSTGELFF. In DNA form, the CDR3 reads TGCAGCGTTTGGGCGGGAGTTAGCACCGGGGAGCTGTTTTTT.

This clone was picked up one time. The rearrangement links TRBV19 to TRBJ1-4; D gene uncertain. The CDR3 sequence is 14 residues long. The germline gives CDR1 LNHDA, CDR2 SQIVND (reference sequence). With 6 bases removed from V and 8 bases from J, the gap between germline ends came to 16 bases. The CDR3 region has the DNA TGTGCCAGTAGCAAATCAAGGGTCTCGGAAAAACTGTTTTTT. It codes for CASSKSRVSEKLFF.

V and J are TRBV19 and TRBJ1-4; 8 bases line up with TRBD1. J was trimmed by 6 bases and V by 3 bases; bases with no gene match: 6. This CDR3 spans 15 amino acids. Per the germline V gene, CDR1 is LNHDA and CDR2 is SQIVND (reference sequence). Here the CDR3 reads CASSMSRGPYEKLFF. The DNA for the CDR3 is TGTGCCAGTAGTATGTCCAGGGGGCCGTATGAAAAACTGTTTTTT.

The rearrangement joins TRBV18 to TRBJ2-7, with 7 nucleotides matching TRBD1. Germline V CDR1 and CDR2: KGHSH, LQKENI. This CDR3 region has 15 residues. V was clipped by 6 bases and J by 4 bases; unmatched bases: 12. CDR3: CASSQGQSFLYEQYF. The CDR3 DNA is TGTGCCAGCTCGCAGGGACAGAGTTTCTTATACGAGCAGTACTTC.

The chain employs TRBV7-2 and TRBJ2-7; a weak D match, TRBD2 (6 bases). V lost 5 bases and J 5 bases, leaving 10 bases between the germline ends. Looked up from germline, CDR1 is SGHTA and CDR2 is FQGNSA. The CDR3 spans 12 residues. The CDR3 nucleotides are TGTGCCAGCAGCATACTAGCAAACGAGCAGTACTTC. Its translation is CASSILANEQYF.

The chain uses TRBV7-2 and TRBJ1-2; TRBD1 agrees at 8 bases. J was trimmed by 4 bases and V by 7 bases; bases with no gene match: 8. CDR1 and CDR2 (germline): SGHTA, FQGNSA. CDR3 length: 14 amino acids. The CDR3 DNA is TGTGCCAGCAAACAGGGGGAACAATTCTATGGCTACACCTTC. Amino acids: CASKQGEQFYGYTF.

V is TRBV5-8 and J is TRBJ2-3, with 8 bases matching TRBD1. From germline, CDR1 is SGHTS and CDR2 YDEGEE. CDR3 length equals 15 residues. V gave up 5 bases and J gave up 7 bases; unmatched junction bases: 12. Here the CDR3 DNA reads TGTGCCAGCAGACCCGGGACAGGAGGCGGATATACGCAGTATTTT. It is translated as CASRPGTGGGYTQYF. Drawing the rest from reference TRBV5-8 and TRBJ2-3, the complete variable domain is EAGVTQSPTHLIKTRGQQATLRCSPISGHTSVYWYQQALGLGLQFLLWYDEGEERNRGNFPPRFSGRQFPNYSSELNVNALELEDSALYLCASRPGTGGGYTQYFGPGTRLTVL.

This chain joins TRBV5-1 and TRBJ2-3; 9 nucleotides align to TRBD1. V shed 4 bases, J shed 4 bases, and the junction held 10 bases outside the gene matches. This CDR3 has 16 amino acids. CDR1 and CDR2 from the germline V gene are SGHRS and YFSETQ. CDR3 region: CASSKTGGGIADTQYF. CDR3 DNA sequence: TGCGCCAGCAGCAAGACAGGGGGAGGGATAGCAGATACGCAGTATTTT.

This clone was counted between two and nine times. V gene TRBV5-1 combines with J gene TRBJ2-2, with D unclear. CDR3 size: 15 residues. Trimming removed 7 bases from V and 4 bases from J, with 17 bases in between. Germline V gene data show CDR1 as SGHRS and CDR2 as YFSETQ. The CDR3 reads CASRREERGTGELFF. In DNA, the CDR3 is TGCGCCAGCCGACGAGAGGAGCGTGGCACCGGGGAGCTGTTTTTT.

The gene calls are TRBV7-2 and TRBJ1-6; D unresolved. CDR3 size: 13 residues. Trimming took 3 bases from V and 10 from J, leaving 10 bases between them. CDR1 and CDR2 (germline): SGHTA, FQGNSA. The CDR3 spells CASSLGLKSPLHF. CDR3 coding DNA: TGTGCCAGCAGCTTGGGTCTCAAGTCACCCCTCCACTTT.

V usage is TRBV6-4 and J usage is TRBJ2-1, with a weak D call TRBD2 (5 bases). CDR1 is MRHNA, CDR2 SNTAGT, per germline. V lost 8 bases and J 8 bases, leaving 16 bases between the germline ends. The CDR3 runs to 13 residues. The chain's CDR3 is CASANEGGDEQFF. DNA of the CDR3: TGTGCCAGCGCCAACGAAGGAGGCGATGAGCAGTTCTTC.

The J gene is TRBJ2-7, the V gene TRBV28; maybe TRBD1 (6 bases). V gave up 3 bases and J gave up 4 bases, with 16 bases separating them. The germline CDR1 and CDR2 sequences are MDHEN and SYDVKM. CDR3 size: 15 residues. The CDR3 DNA reads TGTGCCAGCAGTTTTCAAACGGGACACCCGTACGAGCAGTACTTC. Translation gives CASSFQTGHPYEQYF.

The chain employs TRBV7-2 and TRBJ2-1; TRBD2 agrees at 11 bases. The germline V gene has CDR1 SGHTA and CDR2 FQGNSA. CDR3 size: 12 residues. J lost 15 bases, V lost 3 bases, and 4 bases had no gene match. The CDR3 coding sequence is TGTGCCAGCAGCTTGCCGGGACTAGCGGTGTTCTTC. It specifies CASSLPGLAVFF.

This clone came up once. V and J are TRBV2 and TRBJ1-1, with D possibly matching TRBD1 (5 bases). This CDR3 spans 14 amino acids. Trimming took off 4 bases at V and 0 bases at J, with 9 bases between the two ends. Per the germline V gene, CDR1 is SNHLY and CDR2 is FYNNEI. The CDR3: CASSGDVMNTEAFF. CDR3 sequence (DNA): TGTGCCAGCAGTGGGGACGTTATGAACACTGAAGCTTTCTTT.

The V call is TRBV4-3, the J call TRBJ2-4, with 9 bases aligning to TRBD2. The CDR3 runs to 17 residues. Germline V CDR1 and CDR2: LGHNA, YSLEER. V trimming: 0 bases; J trimming: 8 bases; junction bases outside the gene matches: 11. CDR3 in amino acids: CASSQEGASGIGDIQYF. CDR3 DNA sequence: TGCGCCAGCAGCCAAGAAGGGGCTAGCGGGATTGGAGACATTCAGTACTTC.

The chain uses TRBV18 and TRBJ2-5; TRBD2 aligns across 7 bases. Germline assignment: CDR1 KGHSH and CDR2 LQKENI. V lost 2 bases, J lost 4 bases, and 7 bases stayed unmatched. CDR3 length: 15 residues. CDR3 loop: CASSPGASGGETQYF. CDR3 bases: TGTGCCAGCTCACCAGGTGCTAGCGGAGGAGAGACCCAGTACTTC.

This sequence joins TRBV9 and TRBJ2-6; D gene uncertain. Between the trimmed V and J ends, which lost 0 bases and 2 bases, there was a span of 6 bases. CDR3 size: 15 residues. Per the germline V gene, CDR1 is SGDLS and CDR2 is YYNGEE. The CDR3 sequence: CASSVVGTGANVLTF. The CDR3 DNA sequence: TGTGCCAGCAGCGTAGTAGGGACTGGGGCCAACGTCCTGACTTTC.

The J gene is TRBJ2-7, the V gene TRBV28; TRBD2 aligns across 9 bases. The junction had 20 bases not matched to a gene; V was cut back by 8 bases and J by 6 bases. CDR3 length equals 17 residues. CDR1 and CDR2 from the germline V gene are MDHEN and SYDVKM. The CDR3 reads CASQPSRGSGRLGEQYF. The DNA of the CDR3 is TGTGCCAGCCAACCCTCCCGGGGTAGCGGGAGACTTGGCGAGCAGTACTTC.

This chain connects TRBV28 to TRBJ2-1; D is unclear. The V gene lost 8 bases and the J gene lost 8 bases, with 10 bases spanning the gap. CDR1 is MDHEN, CDR2 SYDVKM, per germline. The CDR3 runs 11 residues. The DNA of the CDR3 is TGTGCCAGCGGTTCGTGGGATGAGCAGTTCTTC. Protein product: CASGSWDEQFF.

This chain links TRBV27 with TRBJ1-5, with TRBD1 as a possible D gene (5 bases). Germline V gene lookup returns CDR1 MNHEY and CDR2 SMNVEV (reference sequence). Trimming took 6 bases from V and 8 from J, leaving 20 bases between them. The CDR3 contains 15 residues. CDR3 residues: CASSPLGRDVEPQHF. The CDR3 nucleotides read TGTGCCAGCAGCCCCCTGGGCAGGGATGTGGAGCCCCAGCATTTT.

The chain links TRBV4-2 to TRBJ1-1; no clear D gene. The CDR3 runs 15 residues. Trimming shortened V by 0 bases and J by 5 bases, and 13 bases separated the two germline ends. CDR1 and CDR2 from the germline V gene are LGHNA and YNFKEQ. CDR3 DNA sequence: TGTGCCAGCAGCCAAGATGGGCTAGGCGGGACTGAAGCTTTCTTT. It yields the protein CASSQDGLGGTEAFF.